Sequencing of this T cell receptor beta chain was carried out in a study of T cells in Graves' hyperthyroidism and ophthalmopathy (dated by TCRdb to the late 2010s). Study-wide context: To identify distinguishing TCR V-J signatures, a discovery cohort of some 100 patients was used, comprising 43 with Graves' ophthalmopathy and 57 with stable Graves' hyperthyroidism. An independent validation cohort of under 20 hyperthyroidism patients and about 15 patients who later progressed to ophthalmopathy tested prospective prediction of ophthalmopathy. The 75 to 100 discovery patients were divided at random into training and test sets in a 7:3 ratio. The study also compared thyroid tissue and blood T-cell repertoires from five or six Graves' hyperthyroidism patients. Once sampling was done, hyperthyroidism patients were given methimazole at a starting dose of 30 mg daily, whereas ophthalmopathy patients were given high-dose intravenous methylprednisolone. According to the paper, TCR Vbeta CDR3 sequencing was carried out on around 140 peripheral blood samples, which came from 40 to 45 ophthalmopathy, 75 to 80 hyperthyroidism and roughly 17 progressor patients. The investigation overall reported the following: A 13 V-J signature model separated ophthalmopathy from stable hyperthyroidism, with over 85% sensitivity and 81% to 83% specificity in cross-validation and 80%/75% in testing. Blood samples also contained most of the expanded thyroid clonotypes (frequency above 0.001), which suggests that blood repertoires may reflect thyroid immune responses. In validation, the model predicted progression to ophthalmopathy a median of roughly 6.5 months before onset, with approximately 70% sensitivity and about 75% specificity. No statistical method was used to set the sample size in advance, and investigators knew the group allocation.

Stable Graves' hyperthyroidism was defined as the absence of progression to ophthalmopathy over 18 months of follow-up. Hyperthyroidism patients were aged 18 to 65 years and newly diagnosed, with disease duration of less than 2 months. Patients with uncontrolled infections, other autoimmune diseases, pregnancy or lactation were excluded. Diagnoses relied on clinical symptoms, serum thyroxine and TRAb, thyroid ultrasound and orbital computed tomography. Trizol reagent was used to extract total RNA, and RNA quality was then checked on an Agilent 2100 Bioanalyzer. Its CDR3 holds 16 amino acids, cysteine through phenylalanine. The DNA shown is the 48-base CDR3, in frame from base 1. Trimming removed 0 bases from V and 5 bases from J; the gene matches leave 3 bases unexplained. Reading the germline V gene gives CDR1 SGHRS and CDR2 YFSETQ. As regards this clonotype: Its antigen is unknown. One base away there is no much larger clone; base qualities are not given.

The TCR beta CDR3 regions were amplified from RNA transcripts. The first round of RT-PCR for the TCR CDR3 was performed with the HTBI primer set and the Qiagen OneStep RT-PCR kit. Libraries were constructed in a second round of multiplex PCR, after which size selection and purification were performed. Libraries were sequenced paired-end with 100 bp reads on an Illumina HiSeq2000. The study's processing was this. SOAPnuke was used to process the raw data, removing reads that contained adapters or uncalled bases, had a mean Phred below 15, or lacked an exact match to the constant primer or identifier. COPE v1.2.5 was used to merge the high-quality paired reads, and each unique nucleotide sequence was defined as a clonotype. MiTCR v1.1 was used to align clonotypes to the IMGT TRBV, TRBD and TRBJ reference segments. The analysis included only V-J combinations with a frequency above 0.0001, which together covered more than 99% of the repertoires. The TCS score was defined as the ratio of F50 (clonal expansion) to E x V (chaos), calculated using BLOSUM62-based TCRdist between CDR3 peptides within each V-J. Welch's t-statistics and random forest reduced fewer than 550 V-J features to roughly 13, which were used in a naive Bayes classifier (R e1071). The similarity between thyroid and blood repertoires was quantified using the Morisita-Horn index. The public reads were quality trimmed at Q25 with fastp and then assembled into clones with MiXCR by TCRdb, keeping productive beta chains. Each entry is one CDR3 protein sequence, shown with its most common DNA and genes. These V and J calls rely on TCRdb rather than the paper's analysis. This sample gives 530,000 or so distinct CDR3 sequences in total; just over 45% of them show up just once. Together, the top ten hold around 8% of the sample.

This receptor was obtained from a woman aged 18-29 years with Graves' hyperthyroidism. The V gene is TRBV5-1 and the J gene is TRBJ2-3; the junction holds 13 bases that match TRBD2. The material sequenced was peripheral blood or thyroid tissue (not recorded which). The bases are TGCGCCAGCAGCTTGGATGGACTAGCGGGAGAAGATACGCAGTATTTT. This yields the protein CASSLDGLAGEDTQYF.